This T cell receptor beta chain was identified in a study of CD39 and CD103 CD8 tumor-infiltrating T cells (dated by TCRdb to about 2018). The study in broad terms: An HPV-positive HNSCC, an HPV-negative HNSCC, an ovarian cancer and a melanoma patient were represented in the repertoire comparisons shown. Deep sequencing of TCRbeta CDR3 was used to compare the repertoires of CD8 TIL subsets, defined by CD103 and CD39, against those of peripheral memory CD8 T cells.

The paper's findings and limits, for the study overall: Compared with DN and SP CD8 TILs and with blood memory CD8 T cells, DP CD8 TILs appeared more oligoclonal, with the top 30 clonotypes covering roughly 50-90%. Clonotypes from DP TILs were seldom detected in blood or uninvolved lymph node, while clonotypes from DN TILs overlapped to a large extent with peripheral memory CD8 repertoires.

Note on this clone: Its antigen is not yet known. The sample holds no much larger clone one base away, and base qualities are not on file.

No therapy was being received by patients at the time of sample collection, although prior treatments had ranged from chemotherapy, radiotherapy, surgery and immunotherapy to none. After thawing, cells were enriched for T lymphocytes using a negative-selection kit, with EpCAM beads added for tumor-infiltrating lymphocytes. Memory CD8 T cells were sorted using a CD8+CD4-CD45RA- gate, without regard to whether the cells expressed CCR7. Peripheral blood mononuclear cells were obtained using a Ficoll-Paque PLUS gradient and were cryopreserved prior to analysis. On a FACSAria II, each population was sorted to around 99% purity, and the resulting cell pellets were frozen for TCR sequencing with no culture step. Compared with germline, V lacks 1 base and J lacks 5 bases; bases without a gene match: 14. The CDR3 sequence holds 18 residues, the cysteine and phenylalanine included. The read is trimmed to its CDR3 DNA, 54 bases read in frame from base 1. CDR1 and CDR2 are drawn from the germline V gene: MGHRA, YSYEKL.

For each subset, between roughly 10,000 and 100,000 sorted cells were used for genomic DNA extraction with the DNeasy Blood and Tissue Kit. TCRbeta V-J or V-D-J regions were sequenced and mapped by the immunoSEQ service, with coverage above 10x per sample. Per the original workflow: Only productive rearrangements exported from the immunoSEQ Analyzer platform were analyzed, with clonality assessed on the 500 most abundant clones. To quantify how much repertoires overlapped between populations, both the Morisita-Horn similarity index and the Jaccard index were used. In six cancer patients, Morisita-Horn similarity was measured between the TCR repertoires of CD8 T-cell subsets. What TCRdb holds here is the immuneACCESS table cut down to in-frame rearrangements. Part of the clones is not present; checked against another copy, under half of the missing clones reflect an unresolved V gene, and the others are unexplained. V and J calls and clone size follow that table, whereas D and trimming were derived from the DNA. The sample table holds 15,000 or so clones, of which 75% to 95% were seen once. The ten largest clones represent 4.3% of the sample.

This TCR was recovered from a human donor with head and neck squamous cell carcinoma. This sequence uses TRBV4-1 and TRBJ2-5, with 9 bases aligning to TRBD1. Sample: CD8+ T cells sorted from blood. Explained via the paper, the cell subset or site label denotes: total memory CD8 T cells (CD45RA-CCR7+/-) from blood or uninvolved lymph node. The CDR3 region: CASSQVGPDRGGKETQYF. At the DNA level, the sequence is TGCGCCAGCAGCCAAGTGGGACCCGACAGGGGGGGTAAGGAGACCCAGTACTTC.